The rows below give T cell receptor beta chains drawn from one sample of a study of blood T cell repertoires in COVID-19. The protocol was immunoSEQ multiplex PCR, while the TCRdb copy is restricted to in-frame clones and leaves out a portion. The data show some 200,000 clones, roughly nine tenths seen once. The specimen sequenced was peripheral blood. The receptors were sampled from a man between 65 and 85 years old with acute or convalescent COVID-19. Each CDR3 is given with its conserved first and last residue. The order of the fields is D gene, J gene, clone size, V gene, CDR3 DNA, CDR3 protein. A D gene is named only where the DNA matches it firmly. A row's size may be missing; if present it is once, few, many or a size class.

>.|TRBJ2-7|.|TRBV11-2
TGTGCCAGCAGCTTACGCCCGATCAGGGGCTTTTACGAGCAGTACTTC
CASSLRPIRGFYEQYF
>.|TRBJ1-2|few|TRBV30
TGTGCCTGGACGGGATGGTCTTATGGCTACACCTTC
CAWTGWSYGYTF
>.|TRBJ1-6|.|TRBV24-1
TGTGCCACCAGTGATCCGACACTTGGCTTAAATTCACCCCTCCACTTT
CATSDPTLGLNSPLHF
>TRBD2|TRBJ2-2|once|TRBV28
TGTGCCAGCAGTTTCCCCAGGTCTAGCGGGGACCATTGGAACACCGGGGAGCTGTTTTTT
CASSFPRSSGDHWNTGELFF
>.|TRBJ1-4|.|TRBV7-2
TGTGCCAGCAGCTTAGGACAGATGGGTGAAAAACTGTTTTTT
CASSLGQMGEKLFF
>TRBD1|TRBJ2-7|once|TRBV27
TGTGCCAGCAGTACATACAGGGGAATCGGGAACGAGCAGTACTTC
CASSTYRGIGNEQYF
>TRBD1|TRBJ1-2|.|TRBV15
TGTGCCACCAGTGGACAGGTGATCAATGGCTACACCTTC
CATSGQVINGYTF
>.|TRBJ2-3|.|TRBV7-8
TGTGCCAGCAGCCGAGTGTCCGGAGGCACAGATACGCAGTATTTT
CASSRVSGGTDTQYF
>.|TRBJ1-2|.|TRBV7-9
TGTGCCAGCAGCTTAGAAGGAGGGATTGGTGGCTACACCTTC
CASSLEGGIGGYTF
>.|TRBJ1-2|.|TRBV5-6
TGTGCCAGCAGCTTGAGGGGTTACTATGGCTACACCTTC
CASSLRGYYGYTF
>.|TRBJ2-1|.|TRBV2
TGTGCCAGCACTCTTTACAATGAGCAGTTCTTC
CASTLYNEQFF
>.|TRBJ2-6|.|TRBV5-4
TGTGCCAGCAGCGCAGACAGTCACTCTGGGGCCAACGTCCTGACTTTC
CASSADSHSGANVLTF
>TRBD2|TRBJ2-1|.|TRBV2
TGTGCCAGCAGTGAACGGGCGGGAGTCTCCTACAATGAGCAGTTCTTC
CASSERAGVSYNEQFF
>TRBD2|TRBJ2-1|.|TRBV6-5
TGTGCCAGCAGTTACGAGAGCGGGAGGGTGAACAATGAGCAGTTCTTC
CASSYESGRVNNEQFF
>.|TRBJ2-1|.|TRBV5-1
TGCGCCAGCAGCTTGGGGCAGGGTGCCTACAATGAGCAGTTCTTC
CASSLGQGAYNEQFF
>.|TRBJ1-3|.|TRBV6-6
TGTGCCAGCAGTCCGAGTCTATCTGGAAACACCATATATTTT
CASSPSLSGNTIYF
>.|TRBJ1-2|.|TRBV2
TGTGCCAGCAGTGAAGAGGGGAGGTACTCAAACTATGGCTACACCTTC
CASSEEGRYSNYGYTF
>TRBD2|TRBJ2-1|.|TRBV5-1
TGCGCCAGCAGCTTGCAGGCCGGGACTAACTACAATGAGCAGTTCTTC
CASSLQAGTNYNEQFF
>.|TRBJ2-2|.|TRBV19
TGTGCCAGTAGTATCATGAGGGGGGGTCCTAACACCGGGGAGCTGTTTTTT
CASSIMRGGPNTGELFF
>.|TRBJ1-6|.|TRBV29-1
TGCAGCGTGACAAGCGGCCGTCCGGGTAATTCACCCCTCCACTTT
CSVTSGRPGNSPLHF
>TRBD2|TRBJ2-3|once|TRBV5-1
TGCGCCAGCAGCGCGACTAGCGGGAGAGCGGCAGATACGCAGTATTTT
CASSATSGRAADTQYF
>.|TRBJ1-1|.|TRBV4-1
TGCGCCAGCAGCCAAGTTTCAATGAACACTGAAGCTTTCTTT
CASSQVSMNTEAFF
>.|TRBJ2-7|few|TRBV28
TGTGCCAGCAGTTTCGTCCGGTACGAGCAGTACTTC
CASSFVRYEQYF
>.|TRBJ1-2|.|TRBV28
TGTGCCAGCAGTTTTAGGGGGGGCTATGGCTACACCTTC
CASSFRGGYGYTF
>TRBD2|TRBJ2-7|.|TRBV7-3
TGTGCCAGCAGCCCGCTCGGGACTAGCGTCGACGAGCAGTACTTC
CASSPLGTSVDEQYF
>TRBD1|TRBJ1-1|.|TRBV27
TGTGCCAGCAGCCGAACCCGGACAGGGAACACTGAAGCTTTCTTT
CASSRTRTGNTEAFF
>.|TRBJ1-4|.|TRBV4-3
TGCGCCAGCAGCCAAGATAAGATAGCTAATGAAAAACTGTTTTTT
CASSQDKIANEKLFF
>TRBD1|TRBJ1-6|once|TRBV14
TGTGCCAGCAGCCCGGACAGGGGGCCAGATTCACCCCTCCACTTT
CASSPDRGPDSPLHF
>.|TRBJ2-1|.|TRBV20-1
TGCAGTGCTTTGAGCAATGAGCAGTTCTTC
CSALSNEQFF
>.|TRBJ2-3|.|TRBV3-1/TRBV3-2
TGTGCCAGCAGCCAAGAAGTGGGGGCGCGCACAGATACGCAGTATTTT
CASSQEVGARTDTQYF